These 32 T cell receptor beta chains were all obtained from the same sample, sequenced in a study of blood T cell repertoires in COVID-19. Sequenced by immunoSEQ multiplex PCR; TCRdb stores in-frame clones only, minus some. The sample lists around 37,000 clones; approximately 90% were seen once. The sample taken for sequencing was peripheral blood. The receptor set was obtained from a man aged 50 to 59 with active or convalescent COVID-19.

This chain's CDR3 is CASSPGTGGRETQYF. The CDR3 DNA follows: TGTGCCAGCTCACCCGGGACAGGGGGTCGGGAGACCCAGTACTTC. This chain links TRBV18 with TRBJ2-5; 11 bases align to TRBD1. J lost 5 bases, V lost 3 bases, and 5 bases had no gene match. Germline V gives CDR1 KGHSH, CDR2 LQKENI. The length of the CDR3 is 15 residues. The whole variable domain, filled in from reference TRBV18 and TRBJ2-5, reads NAGVMQNPRHLVRRRGQEARLRCSPMKGHSHVYWYRQLPEEGLKFMVYLQKENIIDESGMPKERFSAEFPKEGPSILRIQQVVRGDSAAYFCASSPGTGGRETQYFGPGTRLLVL.

The chain combines TRBV27 with TRBJ2-7, with a weak D call TRBD2 (5 bases). Germline V lookup: CDR1 MNHEY, CDR2 SMNVEV (reference sequence). V lost 2 bases to trimming and J lost 7 bases, with 21 bases between them. This CDR3 has 16 residues. CDR3 sequence reads: CASSLLPARTPGEQYF. For the CDR3, the DNA is TGTGCCAGCAGTTTACTACCCGCCCGGACGCCGGGAGAGCAGTACTTC.

The V and J genes are TRBV4-1 and TRBJ1-4; D call uncertain. CDR3 length equals 16 residues. V lost 0 bases and J lost 2, with 10 bases in between. CDR1 is MGHRA, CDR2 YSYEKL, per germline. CDR3 nucleotides: TGCGCCAGCAGCCAAGATCGGGGTTTTACTAATGAAAAACTGTTTTTT. This sequence encodes CASSQDRGFTNEKLFF.

This chain links TRBV30 with TRBJ2-3, with 16 bases fitting TRBD2. The CDR3 extends over 18 amino acids. Germline V lookup: CDR1 GTSNPN, CDR2 SVGIG (reference sequence). The ends lost 5 bases at V and 0 bases at J; junction bases unmatched: 8. Here the CDR3 reads CAWGGLAGGPGSTDTQYF. For the CDR3, the DNA is TGTGCCTGGGGGGGACTAGCGGGAGGGCCTGGAAGCACAGATACGCAGTATTTT.

The chain links TRBV30 to TRBJ2-7; the D gene is possibly TRBD2 (6 bases). Germline V gene sequence: CDR1 GTSNPN, CDR2 SVGIG (reference sequence). CDR3 length equals 13 residues. V was trimmed by 5 bases and J by 5 bases, leaving 16 bases between them. The CDR3 loop reads CAWDAAGYNEQYF. The CDR3, as DNA: TGTGCCTGGGATGCTGCGGGGTACAACGAGCAGTACTTC.

The rearrangement uses TRBV10-3 and TRBJ2-1; TRBD2 agrees at 10 bases. This CDR3 spans 14 amino acids. J lost 6 bases, V lost 5 bases, and 4 bases had no gene match. The germline gives CDR1 ENHRY, CDR2 SYGVKD. CDR3 in amino acids: CAISTGTSANEQFF. The CDR3 DNA sequence: TGTGCCATCAGTACCGGGACTAGCGCCAATGAGCAGTTCTTC.

The rearrangement uses TRBV7-8 and TRBJ2-7, with 9 bases matching TRBD1. This CDR3 contains 14 residues. The V and J ends lost 5 bases and 0 bases, in that order; junction bases with no gene match: 2. CDR1 SGHVS and CDR2 FQNEAQ come from the germline V gene. As DNA, the CDR3 is TGTGCCAGCAGCCAGGACAGGGGCTCCTACGAGCAGTACTTC. It is translated as CASSQDRGSYEQYF.

This chain links TRBV7-6 with TRBJ2-1, with 8 nucleotides matching TRBD2. Germline assignment: CDR1 SGHVS and CDR2 FNYEAQ. The V gene end was trimmed by 0 bases and the J gene end by 5 bases; junction bases not matched to a gene: 9. The CDR3 extends over 17 amino acids. CDR3 residues: CASSLARSGSWDNEQFF. Written as DNA, the CDR3 is TGTGCCAGCAGCTTAGCGAGGAGCGGGAGCTGGGACAATGAGCAGTTCTTC.

The CDR3 loop reads CASSSQGRNTEAFF. Written as DNA, the CDR3 is TGTGCCAGCAGTTCACAGGGCAGGAACACTGAAGCTTTCTTT. The chain recombines TRBV6-5 with TRBJ1-1, with a tentative D call TRBD1 (6 bases). The germline V and J ends were trimmed by 4 bases and 1 base, with 10 bases remaining between them. The V gene's germline CDR1 is MNHEY and CDR2 SVGAGI. This CDR3 comprises 14 residues.

This sequence joins TRBV6-1 and TRBJ2-3; 9 positions match TRBD2. The CDR3 is made up of 18 amino acids. The V and J ends lost 3 bases and 0 bases, in that order; junction bases with no gene match: 10. From germline, CDR1 is MNHNS and CDR2 SASEGT. The CDR3 region is CASSDAPRTSASTDTQYF. The DNA of the CDR3 is TGTGCCAGCAGTGATGCCCCCCGGACTAGCGCGAGCACAGATACGCAGTATTTT.

This chain joins TRBV23-1 and TRBJ2-5; a possible D gene is TRBD1 (6 bases). TRBV23-1 carries the ORF label, with uncertain function. Between the trimmed V and J ends, which lost 2 bases and 5 bases, there was a span of 21 bases. The CDR3 runs 17 residues. CDR3 DNA sequence: TGCGCCAGCAGTCAAAGAGGGGTTGGGCAGGGGTTGGAGACCCAGTACTTC. It codes for CASSQRGVGQGLETQYF.

V and J are TRBV9 and TRBJ2-5; 8 nucleotides align to TRBD2. The CDR3 spans 16 residues. The germline CDR1 and CDR2 sequences are SGDLS and YYNGEE. J gave up 5 bases and V 0 bases, and 9 bases lay outside the gene matches. The CDR3 loop is CASSVGSLAGWETQYF. In DNA, the CDR3 is TGTGCCAGCAGCGTAGGCTCTCTAGCGGGTTGGGAGACCCAGTACTTC.

V and J are TRBV7-2 and TRBJ1-2; no reliable D call. V was shortened by 2 bases and J by 7 bases, with 14 bases between the two germline ends. The CDR3 covers 14 residues. The germline CDR1 and CDR2 sequences are SGHTA and FQGNSA. The chain's CDR3 is CASSLTAAELGYTF. CDR3 DNA sequence: TGTGCCAGCAGCTTAACGGCGGCAGAACTTGGCTACACCTTC.

This chain connects TRBV27 to TRBJ1-6, with 7 nucleotides matching TRBD1. The CDR3 is 19 amino acids. V lost 3 bases and J lost 6; bases outside the gene matches: 17. CDR1 is MNHEY and CDR2 is SMNVEV in the germline V gene (reference sequence). This CDR3 is CASSFTPHRGRVGNSPLHF. DNA of the CDR3: TGTGCCAGCAGTTTCACCCCACACAGGGGACGGGTAGGTAATTCACCCCTCCACTTT.

The genes are TRBV9 and TRBJ1-1; tentative D call: TRBD1 (5 bases). Germline V gene lookup returns CDR1 SGDLS and CDR2 YYNGEE. V gave up 0 bases and J gave up 0 bases, with 15 bases separating them. The length of the CDR3 is 17 residues. The DNA for the CDR3 is TGTGCCAGCAGCGTAGAAAGTCAGGGCAGCATGAACACTGAAGCTTTCTTT. Protein product: CASSVESQGSMNTEAFF. Full variable domain (rest looked up from reference TRBV9 and TRBJ1-1): DSGVTQTPKHLITATGQRVTLRCSPRSGDLSVYWYQQSLDQGLQFLIQYYNGEERAKGNILERFSAQQFPDLHSELNLSSLELGDSALYFCASSVESQGSMNTEAFFGQGTRLTVV.

The genes are TRBV13 and TRBJ1-2; D might be TRBD1 (6 bases). The germline V gene has CDR1 PRHDT and CDR2 FYEKMQ (reference sequence). The CDR3 totals 17 residues. V lost 2 bases, J lost 4 bases, and 20 bases lay in between. DNA for the CDR3: TGTGCCAGCAGCTTAAACTTCGACAGGCTCGCCTTCTATGGCTACACCTTC. Its translation: CASSLNFDRLAFYGYTF.

The chain uses TRBV7-2 and TRBJ1-1; 7 bases fit TRBD1. The CDR3 runs 17 residues. Germline CDR1 SGHTA, CDR2 FQGNSA. After removal of 2 bases from V and 0 bases from J, the junction contained 9 bases not matched to a gene. The CDR3 DNA sequence: TGTGCCAGCAGCTTATCCGGGACAGACCTTATGAACACTGAAGCTTTCTTT. This translates into CASSLSGTDLMNTEAFF.

V gene TRBV6-5 combines with J gene TRBJ2-7; possible D gene TRBD2, 5 bases. The V and J ends lost 2 bases and 7 bases respectively, with 12 bases between them. The CDR3 covers 13 residues. The V gene's germline CDR1 is MNHEY and CDR2 SVGAGI. CDR3 amino acids: CASSYEGPHEQYF. CDR3 DNA: TGTGCCAGCAGTTACGAGGGTCCTCATGAGCAGTACTTC.

The V gene is TRBV7-7, the J gene TRBJ2-5; D gene ambiguous. Germline V lookup: CDR1 SSHAT, CDR2 FNYEAQ (reference sequence). There are 13 residues in the CDR3. Trimming shortened V by 4 bases and J by 5 bases, and 11 bases separated the two germline ends. CDR3 nucleotides: TGTGCCAGCAGCTACCGGTCGTGGGAGACCCAGTACTTC. Translated, it gives CASSYRSWETQYF.

This chain joins TRBV18 and TRBJ2-7; 8 nucleotides agree with TRBD1. Per the germline V gene, CDR1 is KGHSH and CDR2 is LQKENI. After removal of 6 bases from V and 1 base from J, the junction contained 5 bases not matched to a gene. The CDR3 has 14 residues. CDR3 nucleotide sequence: TGTGCCAGCTCCGCCGACAGGGGATCCTACGAGCAGTACTTC. It yields the protein CASSADRGSYEQYF.

The gene calls are TRBV3-1 (or the pseudogene TRBV3-2) and TRBJ1-1, with D uncertain. CDR1 and CDR2 (germline): LGHDT, YNNKEL (reference sequence). V was shortened by 0 bases and J by 0 bases, with 8 bases between the two germline ends. This CDR3 has 15 residues. For the CDR3, the DNA is TGTGCCAGCAGCCAAGATAGGACTCTGAACACTGAAGCTTTCTTT. The encoded protein is CASSQDRTLNTEAFF.

The chain is built from TRBV20-1 and TRBJ2-1; 8 nucleotides line up with TRBD2. Germline assignment: CDR1 DFQATT and CDR2 SNEGSKA (reference sequence). This CDR3 has 15 amino acids. Trimming took 3 bases from V and 8 from J; bases not matched to a gene: 12. In DNA, the CDR3 is TGCAGTGCTAGTCATGGAGCGGGAGTCGGGTATGAGCAGTTCTTC. This gives the protein CSASHGAGVGYEQFF.

The chain recombines TRBV30 with TRBJ2-7; tentative D call: TRBD2 (5 bases). Germline V lookup: CDR1 GTSNPN, CDR2 SVGIG (reference sequence). Between the trimmed V and J ends, which lost 0 bases and 4 bases, there was a span of 13 bases. The CDR3 covers 14 residues. This CDR3 reads CAWSVRLAKYEQYF. CDR3 sequence (DNA): TGTGCCTGGAGTGTACGGCTAGCTAAATACGAGCAGTACTTC.

This clone was counted only a few times. The chain joins TRBV20-1 to TRBJ2-7; possible D gene TRBD2, 5 bases. CDR1 is DFQATT, CDR2 SNEGSKA, per germline (reference sequence). This CDR3 has 13 amino acids. The V and J ends lost 3 bases and 9 bases respectively, with 18 bases between them. The CDR3, as DNA: TGCAGTGCTAGTCGGGGAATCGACCCTTTGCAGTACTTC. Protein: CSASRGIDPLQYF.

The count of this clone is one. The chain has TRBV29-1 and TRBJ2-3, with 7 bases that match TRBD2. This CDR3 region has 14 residues. The germline V gene encodes CDR1 SQVTM and CDR2 ANQGSEA. V shed 4 bases and J 2 bases; nucleotides not matched to a gene: 6. CDR3 sequence reads: CSVAISGFTDTQYF. The CDR3 nucleotides are TGCAGCGTTGCGATTAGCGGGTTCACAGATACGCAGTATTTT.

The chain carries TRBV27 and TRBJ2-2; maybe TRBD2 (5 bases). Trimming removed 2 bases from V and 4 bases from J, with 14 bases in between. Looked up from germline, CDR1 is MNHEY and CDR2 is SMNVEV (reference sequence). The CDR3 is 16 residues long. The CDR3 is CASSLMASLGTGELFF. The CDR3 DNA sequence: TGTGCCAGCAGTTTAATGGCTAGCTTGGGCACCGGGGAGCTGTTTTTT.

Only a few counts were recorded for this clone. The genes are TRBV11-1 and TRBJ1-6; D uncertain. The CDR3 consists of 15 residues. Germline loops: CDR1 SGHAT, CDR2 FQDESV (reference sequence). Trimming pared 1 base from V and 8 bases from J, leaving 12 bases between. The CDR3 DNA is TGTGCCAGCAGCTTAGAGGCAGCGTCGGATTCACCCCTCCACTTT. Encoded protein: CASSLEAASDSPLHF.

J is TRBJ2-1 and V is TRBV4-1; D is perhaps TRBD2 (6 bases). Germline V gene sequence: CDR1 MGHRA, CDR2 YSYEKL. The CDR3 has 15 amino acids. V was shortened by 4 bases and J by 4 bases, with 14 bases between the two germline ends. The CDR3 region has the DNA TGCGCCAGCAGCCCCGGGGGTAGCGGATACAATGAGCAGTTCTTC. As protein: CASSPGGSGYNEQFF.

The chain is built from TRBV5-1 and TRBJ2-2, with 9 bases fitting TRBD1. CDR3 length: 14 residues. Germline CDR1 reads SGHRS; CDR2 reads YFSETQ. V shed 7 bases and J 4 bases; nucleotides not matched to a gene: 5. The CDR3 bases are TGCGCCAGCTCGGGACAGGGCCCCACCGGGGAGCTGTTTTTT. Encoded protein: CASSGQGPTGELFF.

This chain connects TRBV5-1 to TRBJ2-6, with D perhaps TRBD2 (5 bases). Trimming took 6 bases from V and 0 from J, leaving 19 bases between them. Looked up from germline, CDR1 is SGHRS and CDR2 is YFSETQ. The CDR3 spans 18 residues. The CDR3 region is CASTNGGFWVSGANVLTF. The CDR3 nucleotides are TGCGCCAGCACCAACGGCGGGTTCTGGGTCTCTGGGGCCAACGTCCTGACTTTC.

The chain couples TRBV28 to TRBJ2-7; possibly TRBD1 for D (5 bases). CDR1 and CDR2 from the germline V gene are MDHEN and SYDVKM. The germline V and J ends were trimmed by 7 bases and 2 bases, with 12 bases remaining between them. There are 13 residues in the CDR3. CDR3 coding DNA: TGTGCCAGCACGGGCAGGGAAGCCTACGAGCAGTACTTC. Protein product: CASTGREAYEQYF.

The gene calls are TRBV11-2 and TRBJ2-7, with 7 bases aligning to TRBD1. The CDR3 spans 15 residues. V lost 4 bases to trimming and J lost 3 bases; unmatched junction nucleotides: 9. Germline V CDR1 and CDR2: SGHAT, FQNNGV. CDR3 nucleotide sequence: TGTGCCAGCAGCTCCTGGGACAGCCCGCACTACGAGCAGTACTTC. Amino acids: CASSSWDSPHYEQYF. Full variable domain (missing parts from reference TRBV11-2 and TRBJ2-7): EAGVAQSPRYKIIEKRQSVAFWCNPISGHATLYWYQQILGQGPKLLIQFQNNGVVDDSQLPKDRFSAERLKGVDSTLKIQPAKLEDSAVYLCASSSWDSPHYEQYFGPGTRLTVT.